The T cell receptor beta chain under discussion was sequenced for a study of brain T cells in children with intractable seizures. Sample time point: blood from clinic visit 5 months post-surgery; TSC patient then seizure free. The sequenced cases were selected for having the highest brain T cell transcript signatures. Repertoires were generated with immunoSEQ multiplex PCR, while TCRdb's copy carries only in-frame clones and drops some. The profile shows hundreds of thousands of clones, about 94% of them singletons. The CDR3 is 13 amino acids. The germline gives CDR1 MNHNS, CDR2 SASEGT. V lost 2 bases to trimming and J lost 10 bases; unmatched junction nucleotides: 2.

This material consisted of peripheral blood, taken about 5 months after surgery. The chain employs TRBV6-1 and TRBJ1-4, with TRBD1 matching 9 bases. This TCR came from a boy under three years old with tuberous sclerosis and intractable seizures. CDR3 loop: CASSERGQGKLFF. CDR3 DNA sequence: TGTGCCAGCAGTGAACGGGGACAGGGAAAACTGTTTTTT.